This T cell receptor (beta chain) appears in the sequencing data of a study of OX40 agonist ivuxolimab in advanced cancers. Study results and caveats: Low normalized T-cell clonal expansion was also seen in some nonresponders.

The CDR3 consists of 14 residues. The V end was cut by 3 bases, the J end by 4 bases, with 12 bases between. Germline V CDR1 and CDR2: LNHDA, SQIVND (reference sequence). TCRdb keeps only in-frame clones here, not all; method: immunoSEQ multiplex PCR. The sample lists about 61,000 clones, about 90% occurring once. With regard to this clone: What it binds is unknown.

The sequenced sample was CD4+ or CD8+ T cells sorted from blood, obtained in a trial of the OX40 agonist ivuxolimab. V usage is TRBV19 and J usage is TRBJ1-2; the D gene is possibly TRBD1 (5 bases). The TCR comes from an adult with an advanced solid tumor such as melanoma, head and neck, liver or kidney cancer. This chain's CDR3 is CASSMGGAGYGYTF. DNA of the CDR3: TGTGCCAGTAGTATGGGCGGGGCTGGCTATGGCTACACCTTC.